The sequence of this T cell receptor beta chain was determined in a study of cytomegalovirus exposure and HLA in healthy donors. Study context: Roughly 80 million unique TCRs from HLA-typed donors made up an early data release.

About this clone itself: As yet, its antigen is unknown.

The PCR used 60 Vbeta and 13 Jbeta primers. Measured with immunoSEQ multiplex PCR; TCRdb has only the in-frame clones, and not every one. The sample consists of approximately 180,000 clones, roughly 87% of them appearing once. Findings of the study overall: In an earlier analysis, productive rearrangement rates for most beta V segments clustered near 87% or 30%. TCR beta V- and J-gene trimming, according to a later analysis, was linked to a missense DCLRE1C variant. Rarity held for most TCR sequences, but there were some public TCRs that occurred in many donors.

This clonotype was obtained from a girl younger than two in good health and CMV-seronegative. Specimen: PBMCs.

The CDR3 sequence is CASSLWGGENSGNTIYF. The CDR3 bases are TGCGCCAGCAGCTTATGGGGCGGAGAAAACTCTGGAAACACCATATATTTT. The V call is TRBV5-1, the J call TRBJ1-3; D may be TRBD1 (5 bases). This CDR3 has 17 amino acids. Germline CDR1 is SGHRS and CDR2 is YFSETQ. The V and J ends lost 2 bases and 0 bases respectively, with 15 bases between them.